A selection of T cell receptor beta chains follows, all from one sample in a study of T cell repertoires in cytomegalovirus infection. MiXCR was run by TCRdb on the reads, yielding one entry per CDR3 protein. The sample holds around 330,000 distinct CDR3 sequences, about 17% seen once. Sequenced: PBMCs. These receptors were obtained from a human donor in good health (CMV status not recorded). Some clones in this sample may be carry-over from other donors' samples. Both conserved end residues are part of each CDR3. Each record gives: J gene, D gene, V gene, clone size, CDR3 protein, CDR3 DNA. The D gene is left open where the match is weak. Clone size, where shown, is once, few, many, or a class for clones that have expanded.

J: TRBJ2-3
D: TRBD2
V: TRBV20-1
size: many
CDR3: CSASSLAGSTDTQYF
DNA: TGCAGTGCTAGTTCGCTAGCGGGGAGCACAGATACGCAGTATTTT

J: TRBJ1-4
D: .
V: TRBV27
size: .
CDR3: CASRRRQDEKLFF
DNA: TGTGCCAGCAGAAGAAGACAGGATGAAAAACTGTTTTTT

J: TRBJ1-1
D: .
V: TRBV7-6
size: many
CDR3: CASSRREMNTEAFF
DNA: TGTGCCAGCAGTCGCAGGGAGATGAACACTGAAGCTTTCTTT

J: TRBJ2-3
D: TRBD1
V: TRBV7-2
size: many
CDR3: CASSFSSSGGDTQYF
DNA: TGTGCCAGCAGCTTTAGTAGCTCAGGGGGAGATACGCAGTATTTT

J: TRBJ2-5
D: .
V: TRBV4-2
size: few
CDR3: CASSQDLGTWLGETQYF
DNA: TGTGCCAGCAGCCAAGATCTAGGGACTTGGCTCGGAGAGACCCAGTACTTC

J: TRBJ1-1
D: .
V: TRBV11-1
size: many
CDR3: CASSLGNWNTEAFF
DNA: TGTGCCAGCAGCCTTGGCAATTGGAACACTGAAGCTTTCTTT

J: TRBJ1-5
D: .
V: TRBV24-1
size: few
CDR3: CATPGQTGDQPQHF
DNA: TGTGCCACCCCGGGACAAACGGGCGATCAGCCCCAGCATTTT

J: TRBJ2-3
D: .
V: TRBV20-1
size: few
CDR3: CSARDPGLQGGFSTDTQYF
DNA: TGCAGTGCTAGAGATCCGGGGCTCCAAGGAGGGTTTAGCACAGATACGCAGTATTTT

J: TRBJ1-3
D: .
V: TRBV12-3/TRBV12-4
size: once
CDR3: CASSFAAYTIYF
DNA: TGTGCCAGCAGTTTCGCAGCTTACACCATATATTTT

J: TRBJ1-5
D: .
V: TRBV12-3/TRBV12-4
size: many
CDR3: CASSWSGQPQHF
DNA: TGTGCCAGCAGTTGGAGCGGACAGCCCCAGCATTTT

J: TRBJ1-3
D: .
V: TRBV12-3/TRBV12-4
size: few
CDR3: CASSFGGRPAGNTIYF
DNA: TGTGCCAGCAGTTTTGGGGGGCGCCCTGCTGGAAACACCATATATTTT

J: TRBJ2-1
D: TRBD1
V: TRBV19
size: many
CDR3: CASSIDLTPNRGPQFF
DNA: TGTGCCAGTAGTATAGACCTAACACCAAACAGGGGACCGCAGTTCTTC

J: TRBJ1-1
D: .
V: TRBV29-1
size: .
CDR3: CSVGALGGDTEAFF
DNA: TGCAGCGTTGGGGCCCTCGGCGGGGACACTGAAGCTTTCTTT

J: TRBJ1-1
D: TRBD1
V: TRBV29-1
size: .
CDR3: CSVGRDRANTEAFF
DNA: TGCAGCGTCGGGAGAGACAGGGCGAACACTGAAGCTTTCTTT

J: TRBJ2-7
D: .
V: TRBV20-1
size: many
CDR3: CSAPRSVMGYEQYF
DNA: TGCAGTGCCCCACGTAGCGTGATGGGGTACGAGCAGTACTTC

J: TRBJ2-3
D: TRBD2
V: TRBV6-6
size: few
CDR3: CASRSGLRGGGATSTDTQYF
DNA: TGTGCCAGCAGGTCCGGCCTTAGGGGCGGGGGGGCTACTAGCACAGATACGCAGTATTTT

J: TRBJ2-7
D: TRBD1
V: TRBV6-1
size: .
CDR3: CASSLRQGLEQYF
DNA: TGTGCCAGCAGTCTCCGACAGGGCCTCGAGCAGTACTTC

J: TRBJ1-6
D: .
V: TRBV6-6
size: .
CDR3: CASSHDRDLIHPLHF
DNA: TGTGCCAGCAGCCACGACCGGGACTTAATTCACCCCCTCCACTTT

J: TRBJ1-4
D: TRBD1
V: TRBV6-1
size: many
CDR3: CASSQTGNLPDEKLFF
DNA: TGTGCCAGCAGCCAGACAGGGAACCTTCCGGATGAAAAACTGTTTTTT

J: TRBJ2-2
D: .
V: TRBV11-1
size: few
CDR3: CASSFYGGNLNTGELFF
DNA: TGTGCCAGCAGCTTCTATGGGGGTAATCTGAACACCGGGGAGCTGTTTTTT

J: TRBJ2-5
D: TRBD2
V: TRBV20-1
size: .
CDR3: CSARGPLGRGGQETQYF
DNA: TGCAGTGCTAGGGGTCCATTGGGGCGGGGGGGACAAGAGACCCAGTACTTC

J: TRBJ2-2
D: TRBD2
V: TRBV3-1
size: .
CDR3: CASKKTSGGNTGELFF
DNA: TGTGCCAGCAAAAAGACTAGCGGGGGGAACACCGGGGAGCTGTTTTTT

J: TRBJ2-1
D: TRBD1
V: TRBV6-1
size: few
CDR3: CASSYRAGGRNEQFF
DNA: TGTGCCAGCAGTTATAGGGCAGGGGGCCGCAATGAGCAGTTCTTC

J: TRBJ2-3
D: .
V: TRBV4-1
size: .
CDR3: CASSQAWTGTDTQYF
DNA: TGCGCCAGCAGCCAAGCGTGGACGGGCACAGATACGCAGTATTTT

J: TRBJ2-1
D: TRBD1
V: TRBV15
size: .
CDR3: CATSRDFGDRPYNVQFF
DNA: TGTGCCACCAGCAGAGATTTCGGGGACAGGCCCTACAATGTGCAGTTCTTC

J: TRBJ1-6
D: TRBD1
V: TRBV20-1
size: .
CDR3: CSAKGDRENFYNSPLHF
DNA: TGCAGTGCTAAGGGGGACAGGGAAAATTTTTATAATTCACCCCTCCACTTT

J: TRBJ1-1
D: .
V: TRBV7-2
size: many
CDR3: CASSLVRGDTEAFF
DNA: TGTGCCAGCAGCTTAGTCCGGGGCGACACTGAAGCTTTCTTT

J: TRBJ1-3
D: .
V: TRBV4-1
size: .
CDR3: CASSRDQGAGNTIYF
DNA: TGCGCCAGCAGCCGCGACCAGGGTGCTGGAAACACCATATATTTT

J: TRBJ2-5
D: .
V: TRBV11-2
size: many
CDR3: CASSLLGPQETQYF
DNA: TGTGCCAGCAGCTTACTAGGCCCTCAAGAGACCCAGTACTTC

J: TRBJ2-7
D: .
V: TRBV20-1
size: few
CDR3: CSAPTGGRQYF
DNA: TGCAGTGCTCCGACGGGGGGCAGGCAGTACTTC

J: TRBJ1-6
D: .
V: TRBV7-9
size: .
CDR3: CASSLAGGHNSPLHF
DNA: TGTGCCAGCAGCTTAGCAGGGGGTCATAATTCACCCCTCCACTTT

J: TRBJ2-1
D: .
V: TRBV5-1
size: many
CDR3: CATPPDRTNGEQFF
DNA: TGCGCCACCCCACCAGACCGGACCAACGGTGAGCAGTTCTTC